This T cell receptor (beta chain) was recovered during a study of OX40 agonist ivuxolimab in advanced cancers. Overall study context: Intravenous ivuxolimab at 0.01 to 10 mg/kg was given to patients every 2 weeks. The diagnoses of dose-escalation patients were hepatocellular carcinoma, melanoma, renal cell or head and neck cancer. Findings and limits, study-wide: Some nonresponders additionally presented with little normalized T-cell clonal expansion. In the 0.1 to 3.0 mg/kg range, CD4+ and CD8+ blood T cells had expanded clonally by week 6.

Profiling relied on immunoSEQ multiplex PCR, and the TCRdb table lists in-frame clones only, not all of them. This sample has around 77,000 clones, with nearly 90% found just once. The CDR3 sequence is 13 residues long. The germline gives CDR1 SGHRS, CDR2 YFSETQ. V shed 0 bases and J shed 8 bases, with 9 bases lying between them. A word on this clone: The antigen remains undetermined.

This sequence originates from an adult with an advanced solid tumor such as melanoma, head and neck, liver or kidney cancer. The chain combines TRBV5-1 with TRBJ2-1, with D unresolved. Sequences were derived from CD4+ or CD8+ T cells sorted from blood, sampled in a trial of the OX40 agonist ivuxolimab. The CDR3 bases are TGCGCCAGCAGCTTGGATCCCGGGTATGAGCAGTTCTTC. Residues: CASSLDPGYEQFF.